This T cell receptor (beta chain) was captured by sequencing in a study of T cells in Graves' hyperthyroidism and ophthalmopathy. Study overall: At initial diagnosis, before any treatment had begun, peripheral blood was obtained.

Amplification targeted TCR beta CDR3 regions from RNA transcripts. The HTBI primer set served for first-round RT-PCR of the TCR CDR3. In TCRdb, the multiplex PCR reads were re-called with MiXCR into one record per CDR3 protein. The sample records under 300,000 distinct CDR3 sequences, roughly 15% being singletons. Blood dates from first hyperthyroidism diagnosis, before any ophthalmopathy symptoms. The sequenced sample was blood. This sequence originates from a woman in her fifties or sixties with Graves' hyperthyroidism that later progressed to Graves' ophthalmopathy.

CDR3 nucleotide sequence: TGTGCCAGCAGTCACCCCGGGACAGGGGATGAAGCTTTCTTT. Amino acids: CASSHPGTGDEAFF. The chain joins TRBV27 to TRBJ1-1; TRBD1 matches at 10 bases. The J segment lost 7 bases and the V segment lost 5 bases, leaving 7 bases of the junction unmatched. The CDR3 extends over 14 amino acids. Germline V gene data show CDR1 as MNHEY and CDR2 as SMNVEV (reference sequence).